These 27 T cell receptor beta chains share one sample of origin, sequenced in a study of blood T cells in healthy people across ages. The authors ran a second PCR of about 7 to 11 cycles using a sample-barcoded 5' primer and a J-beta primer mix. From the 5' RACE reads, TCRdb called clonotypes with MiXCR, one entry per CDR3 protein. The table has approximately 580,000 distinct CDR3 sequences, nearly 25% seen once. This sample was also put to use in a study of T cells of mothers and their children.

The sample comprised blood. These receptors were taken from a boy aged 10-17 years in good health.

This clonotype occurred a few times. The chain employs TRBV2 and TRBJ2-2, with D tentatively TRBD1 (5 bases). The CDR3 runs 14 residues. V dropped 6 bases and J dropped 4 bases, with 12 bases sitting between them. The V gene's germline CDR1 is SNHLY and CDR2 FYNNEI. CDR3 residues: CASRAGRITGELFF. CDR3 sequence (DNA): TGTGCCAGCAGGGCAGGGCGCATCACCGGGGAGCTGTTTTTT.

The chain uses TRBV7-9 and TRBJ2-5; no definite D call. The CDR3 consists of 13 residues. The ends were cut back, 1 base at V and 4 bases at J, with 7 bases in the middle. Germline CDR1 is SEHNR and CDR2 is FQNEAQ (reference sequence). CDR3 bases: TGTGCCAGCAGCTTAGTGCAGCGAGAGACCCAGTACTTC. Amino acid sequence: CASSLVQRETQYF. Full variable domain (remainder filled in from reference TRBV7-9 and TRBJ2-5): DTGVSQNPRHKITKRGQNVTFRCDPISEHNRLYWYRQTLGQGPEFLTYFQNEAQLEKSRLLSDRFSAERPKGSFSTLEIQRTEQGDSAMYLCASSLVQRETQYFGPGTRLLVL.

This clonotype has just a few counts. The V call is TRBV28, the J call TRBJ2-4; D may be TRBD1 or TRBD2 (6 bases each). V gave up 2 bases and J gave up 3 bases, with 17 bases separating them. Germline values: CDR1 MDHEN, CDR2 SYDVKM. CDR3 length: 17 residues. As DNA, the CDR3 is TGTGCCAGCAGTTTAGATACGGGGGCGCGAGTCAAAAACATTCAGTACTTC. Encoded protein: CASSLDTGARVKNIQYF.

This clonotype has at least ten counts. Here the CDR3 reads CASSQPQGFYPTNEKLFF. For the CDR3, the DNA is TGCGCCAGCAGCCAGCCCCAGGGGTTCTATCCAACTAATGAAAAACTGTTTTTT. This rearrangement joins TRBV4-1 to TRBJ1-4, with D possibly being TRBD1 (6 bases). The germline V and J ends were trimmed by 3 bases and 0 bases, with 17 bases remaining between them. CDR3 length equals 18 residues. Germline lookup yields CDR1 MGHRA and CDR2 YSYEKL.

A remark on this clonotype: At one end, the junction sequence differs from germline, possibly due to a read error. J is TRBJ1-1 and V is TRBV10-3; 7 nucleotides match TRBD1. Per the germline V gene, CDR1 is ENHRY and CDR2 is SYGVKD. CDR3 length equals 13 residues. CDR3 amino acids: CAVKGRGVTDAFF. CDR3 nucleotide sequence: TGTGCCGTCAAAGGCAGGGGGGTAACTGATGCTTTCTTT.

The V and J genes are TRBV4-1 and TRBJ2-3; possible D gene TRBD2, 6 bases. Germline loops: CDR1 MGHRA, CDR2 YSYEKL. The CDR3 is made up of 17 amino acids. The V end lost 0 bases, the J end lost 4 bases, and 17 bases lay between the germline ends. The CDR3 spells CASSQETSGGWADTQYF. The DNA for the CDR3 is TGCGCCAGCAGCCAAGAGACTAGTGGGGGGTGGGCAGATACGCAGTATTTT.

The chain recombines TRBV5-1 with TRBJ2-2, with TRBD2 matching 8 bases. Germline CDR1 reads SGHRS; CDR2 reads YFSETQ. This CDR3 is built from 16 residues. Losses at the gene ends were 5 bases for V and 4 bases for J; bases not matched to a gene: 10. The CDR3 protein is CASRPREGRGTGELFF. In DNA, the CDR3 is TGCGCCAGCAGGCCACGGGAGGGTCGAGGCACCGGGGAGCTGTTTTTT.

This clonotype was observed a few times. At one boundary the junction diverges from the germline segment, which might be a read error. This rearrangement joins TRBV7-2 to TRBJ1-5, with TRBD1 as a possible D gene (5 bases). The CDR3 has 13 amino acids. CDR1 and CDR2 from the germline V gene are SGHTA and FQGNSA. The CDR3 sequence is CAGSLAGYQPQHF. The CDR3 bases are TGTGCCGGCAGCCTGGCAGGGTATCAGCCCCAGCATTTT.

This chain connects TRBV12-3 or TRBV12-4 to TRBJ2-5; possible D gene TRBD1, 5 bases. The CDR3 sequence is 16 residues long. V lost 1 base and J lost 4, with 16 bases in between. The CDR3, as DNA: TGTGCCAGCAGTTTAGTTTTGGGGCCCCCCCCAGAGACCCAGTACTTC. This encodes CASSLVLGPPPETQYF.

The chain uses TRBV4-2 and TRBJ2-2; 8 positions match TRBD2. Germline V CDR1 and CDR2: LGHNA, YNFKEQ. Losses at the gene ends were 1 base for V and 6 bases for J; bases not matched to a gene: 7. This CDR3 has 16 residues. CDR3 nucleotide sequence: TGTGCCAGCAGCCAAGGGGCCAGCGGGAGTGCCGGGGAGCTGTTTTTT. It specifies CASSQGASGSAGELFF.

This clonotype was detected ten times or more. The J gene is TRBJ1-2, the V gene TRBV28; 7 bases line up with TRBD1. CDR3 length equals 14 residues. Unmatched junction bases numbered 5, after V lost 7 bases and J lost 0 bases. Germline-derived CDR1 and CDR2 are MDHEN and SYDVKM. Here the CDR3 DNA reads TGTGCCAGCAACCCGGGACAGTCTAACTATGGCTACACCTTC. As protein: CASNPGQSNYGYTF.

This sequence joins TRBV29-1 and TRBJ1-1; no reliable D call. Trimming pared 4 bases from V and 0 bases from J, leaving 30 bases between. Germline lookup yields CDR1 SQVTM and CDR2 ANQGSEA. The CDR3 spans 20 residues. This CDR3 reads CSVVRDQRATLTAMNTEAFF. The CDR3 coding sequence is TGCAGCGTTGTGAGGGATCAGAGAGCAACCCTTACGGCCATGAACACTGAAGCTTTCTTT.

The V call is TRBV29-1, the J call TRBJ2-1, with 7 bases matching TRBD2. The CDR3 runs 10 residues. CDR1 and CDR2 from the germline V gene are SQVTM and ANQGSEA. Trimming cost V 7 bases and J 7 bases; bases outside gene matches: 1. In DNA form, the CDR3 reads TGCAGCGCCGGGGGGAATGAGCAGTTCTTC. Amino acids: CSAGGNEQFF.

This chain uses TRBV19 with TRBJ2-5; the D is unclear. The J call is uncertain, as TRBJ2-7 better fits the DNA end. This CDR3 is 15 amino acids long. From germline, CDR1 is LNHDA and CDR2 SQIVND (reference sequence). The CDR3 nucleotides are TGTGCCAGTAGTATAAAAGGGTTGGACTCCTACGAGCAGTACTTC. Translating gives CASSIKGLDSYEQYF.

This clonotype came up a few times. This sequence joins TRBV6-2 or TRBV6-3 and TRBJ2-1, with a weak D call TRBD2 (6 bases). Germline V lookup: CDR1 MNHEY, CDR2 SVGEGT. The CDR3 contains 19 residues. Trimming stripped 6 bases from V and 9 bases from J, with 33 bases between. CDR3 in DNA: TGTGCCAGCAGCCCTCGGTGGCGTGGCGGGGAAACCCGTCGGAGTGAGCAGTTCTTC. Protein: CASSPRWRGGETRRSEQFF.

This clonotype was observed a few times. The CDR3 protein is CASSLVGQGGTEAFF. In nucleotides, the CDR3 is TGCGCCAGCAGCTTGGTTGGGCAGGGGGGCACTGAAGCTTTCTTT. The chain recombines TRBV5-1 with TRBJ1-1, with 7 bases fitting TRBD1. Germline loops: CDR1 SGHRS, CDR2 YFSETQ. The V gene end was trimmed by 0 bases and the J gene end by 4 bases; junction bases not matched to a gene: 6. The CDR3 loop spans 15 amino acids.

This chain uses TRBV7-9 with TRBJ2-3; a possible D gene is TRBD2 (5 bases). Trimming removed 6 bases from V and 1 base from J, with 11 bases in between. The CDR3 totals 14 residues. In germline, CDR1 is SEHNR, CDR2 FQNEAQ (reference sequence). This CDR3 reads CASRLKGGTDTQYF. The CDR3, as DNA: TGTGCCAGCAGACTAAAGGGAGGCACAGATACGCAGTATTTT.

The V call is TRBV28, the J call TRBJ1-3; D is unclear. Trimming left V 4 bases short and J 0 bases short, with 7 bases between. CDR1 and CDR2 from the germline V gene are MDHEN and SYDVKM. This CDR3 region has 14 residues. The DNA for the CDR3 is TGTGCCAGCAGTTCCGGGGACTCTGGAAACACCATATATTTT. Its protein is CASSSGDSGNTIYF.

The chain joins TRBV7-9 to TRBJ2-3, with no clear D. The CDR3 is 13 amino acids. V dropped 5 bases and J dropped 4 bases, with 10 bases sitting between them. Germline assignment: CDR1 SEHNR and CDR2 FQNEAQ (reference sequence). The CDR3, as DNA: TGTGCCAGCAGCCCAAGGACCGCAGATACGCAGTATTTT. Translation: CASSPRTADTQYF.

This clonotype was counted at least ten times. This chain links TRBV5-1 with TRBJ2-5; D unclear. Trimming removed 0 bases from V and 0 bases from J, with 3 bases in between. Germline assignment: CDR1 SGHRS and CDR2 YFSETQ. The CDR3 runs 13 residues. The CDR3 DNA sequence: TGCGCCAGCAGCTTGGACCACCAAGAGACCCAGTACTTC. Its translation is CASSLDHQETQYF.

The gene calls are TRBV28 and TRBJ2-5, with 7 bases matching TRBD1. The J call is in doubt because the DNA end fits TRBJ2-7 better. The CDR3 extends over 13 amino acids. The germline CDR1 and CDR2 sequences are MDHEN and SYDVKM. CDR3 protein: CASSAPTGYEQYF. The CDR3 DNA follows: TGTGCCAGCAGTGCACCGACAGGGTACGAGCAGTACTTC.

The chain couples TRBV11-2 to TRBJ2-3; TRBD2 matches 7 bases. Germline CDR1 SGHAT, CDR2 FQNNGV. V dropped 0 bases and J dropped 8; count of bases not matched to a gene: 8. The CDR3 has 15 residues. CDR3 sequence: CASSLDFGGSGTQYF. Written as DNA, the CDR3 is TGTGCCAGCAGCTTAGATTTTGGCGGGAGCGGTACGCAGTATTTT.

This clonotype was seen a few times. The gene calls are TRBV7-2 and TRBJ2-7; D call uncertain. Germline loops: CDR1 SGHTA, CDR2 FQGNSA. The CDR3 sequence is 15 residues long. The V and J ends lost 3 bases and 0 bases respectively, with 12 bases between them. This chain's CDR3 is CASSFVPQDSYEQYF. The CDR3 coding sequence is TGTGCCAGCAGCTTTGTTCCCCAAGACTCCTACGAGCAGTACTTC.

This clonotype turned up a few times. The chain has TRBV7-9 and TRBJ2-1, with D possibly matching TRBD1 (6 bases). The V and J ends lost 5 bases and 8 bases respectively, with 19 bases between them. The length of the CDR3 is 15 residues. The germline V gene encodes CDR1 SEHNR and CDR2 FQNEAQ (reference sequence). In DNA, the CDR3 is TGTGCCAGCAGCCCTCGGACAGAGAGTTCCCATGAGCAGTTCTTC. This encodes CASSPRTESSHEQFF.

This chain connects TRBV2 to TRBJ2-1; D is unresolved. The CDR3 length is 11 residues. Trimming left V 9 bases short and J 9 bases short, with 12 bases between. The germline CDR1 and CDR2 sequences are SNHLY and FYNNEI. Written as DNA, the CDR3 is TGTGCCAGTATAACAATGGCTGAGCAGTTCTTC. This codes for CASITMAEQFF. Complete variable domain (other parts from reference TRBV2 and TRBJ2-1): EPEVTQTPSHQVTQMGQEVILRCVPISNHLYFYWYRQILGQKVEFLVSFYNNEISEKSEIFDDQFSVERPDGSNFTLKIRSTKLEDSAMYFCASITMAEQFFGPGTRLTVL.

This clonotype has more than one count but fewer than ten. The genes are TRBV7-8 and TRBJ2-7, with 13 bases matching TRBD2. The germline V gene has CDR1 SGHVS and CDR2 FQNEAQ. The CDR3 covers 16 residues. The J segment lost 0 bases and the V segment lost 2 bases, leaving 1 base of the junction unmatched. This CDR3 reads CASSLWTSGGSYEQYF. CDR3 coding DNA: TGTGCCAGCAGCTTATGGACTAGCGGGGGCTCCTACGAGCAGTACTTC.

This clonotype was observed a handful of times. One junction end does not reproduce the germline sequence, and a read error may be involved. The V and J genes are TRBV4-1 and TRBJ2-5, with TRBD2 as a possible D gene (6 bases). Germline values: CDR1 MGHRA, CDR2 YSYEKL. The CDR3 totals 13 residues. CDR3 DNA sequence: TGCGCCAGCAGCCAAGCGGTAGCGGATGTGGTGTTCTTC. Its translation is CASSQAVADVVFF.